This note documents a single TCR beta chain sequence. Its antigen is still unknown. CDR3 length: 15 amino acids. Germline trimming cut 6 bases from V and 1 base from J; bases unmatched to any gene: 5. Germline CDR1 reads SGHNT; CDR2 reads YYREEE (reference sequence). This sample is drawn from a study of CD8+ T cells in alopecia areata. General study results and limits: Relative to normal scalp, lesional scalp, especially alopecia totalis/universalis, showed higher clonality.

Reverse transcription of extracted RNA yielded cDNA, which provided the sequencing template. The table came from immunoSEQ multiplex PCR; TCRdb's copy has only in-frame clones and leaves some out. The repertoire includes around 140,000 clones, roughly half of them detected once, and 0.85% to 1% sits in the top ten. The clonotype originates from a human donor with alopecia areata. The sequences come from CD4+ T cells sorted from blood, collected at week 0. The rearrangement links TRBV5-4 to TRBJ2-2, with TRBD2 matching 8 bases. The CDR3 reads CASNVAGKNTGELFF. The CDR3 DNA follows: TGTGCCAGCAACGTAGCGGGAAAGAACACCGGGGAGCTGTTTTTT.